A single sample is the source of the 18 T cell receptor beta chains below, sequenced in a study of T cell responses to AZD1222 COVID-19 vaccine. TCRdb's table, derived via immunoSEQ multiplex PCR, lists solely in-frame clones and lacks some. The profile shows more than 45,000 clones, about 88% of them singletons. This sample comprised peripheral blood, obtained on day 0 of AZD1222 vaccination. Source of these receptors: an adult in good health.

This chain joins TRBV28 and TRBJ2-3; TRBD2 is a possible D gene (6 bases). The CDR3 runs to 13 residues. The V gene's germline CDR1 is MDHEN and CDR2 SYDVKM. Trimming cost V 5 bases and J 4 bases, with 10 bases left between them. The CDR3 DNA reads as TGTGCCAGCAGTCTACTAGCTCCAGATACGCAGTATTTT. It codes for CASSLLAPDTQYF.

The gene calls are TRBV7-9 and TRBJ1-6, with D possibly TRBD1 on 5 matching bases. CDR3 length: 16 residues. Germline V gives CDR1 SEHNR, CDR2 FQNEAQ (reference sequence). Trimming took off 1 base at V and 8 bases at J, with 15 bases between the two ends. The CDR3 nucleotides are TGTGCCAGCAGCTTAGGGGGACTTCCTGGGGATTCACCCCTCCACTTT. It yields the protein CASSLGGLPGDSPLHF.

This sequence joins TRBV11-2 and TRBJ2-5; TRBD2 agrees at 13 bases. CDR3 length: 17 residues. V trimming: 4 bases; J trimming: 3 bases; junction bases outside the gene matches: 8. From germline, CDR1 is SGHAT and CDR2 FQNNGV. For the CDR3, the DNA is TGTGCCAGCAGCTCTCCGGGACTAGCGGGATCAAAAGAGACCCAGTACTTC. It encodes CASSSPGLAGSKETQYF.

The chain carries TRBV29-1 and TRBJ1-2; D perhaps matches TRBD1 (6 bases). Trimming left V 3 bases short and J 2 bases short, with 10 bases between. The CDR3 has 13 amino acids. CDR1 and CDR2 (germline): SQVTM, ANQGSEA. The CDR3 spells CSVDPGANYGYTF. The DNA of the CDR3 is TGCAGCGTTGATCCGGGGGCGAACTATGGCTACACCTTC.

The chain has TRBV5-1 and TRBJ2-3, with D possibly TRBD1 on 5 matching bases. This CDR3 has 16 residues. Germline V gene lookup returns CDR1 SGHRS and CDR2 YFSETQ. Trimming stripped 1 base from V and 0 bases from J, with 12 bases between. CDR3 sequence: CASSLSGASSTDTQYF. CDR3 DNA sequence: TGCGCCAGCAGCTTGAGTGGGGCGTCAAGCACAGATACGCAGTATTTT.

The V and J genes are TRBV29-1 and TRBJ1-1; TRBD1 matches at 7 bases. The CDR3 is 13 amino acids. Losses at the gene ends were 4 bases for V and 2 bases for J; bases not matched to a gene: 4. Germline assignment: CDR1 SQVTM and CDR2 ANQGSEA. CDR3 in DNA: TGCAGCGTTGGGTGGACAGGCAACACTGAAGCTTTCTTT. Encoded protein: CSVGWTGNTEAFF.

The chain recombines TRBV3-1 (or the pseudogene TRBV3-2) with TRBJ1-6; possibly TRBD1 for D (5 bases). CDR3 length: 14 residues. CDR1 and CDR2 from the germline V gene are LGHDT and YNNKEL (reference sequence). Trimming took 8 bases from V and 11 from J, leaving 19 bases between them. CDR3 bases: TGTGCCAGCTCGGACAACAGGCAATTTACACCCCTCCACTTT. Translation: CASSDNRQFTPLHF.

This clone turned up a few times. The chain joins TRBV11-2 to TRBJ2-7; the D is unclear. The V gene's germline CDR1 is SGHAT and CDR2 FQNNGV. This CDR3 region has 15 residues. Trimming left V 0 bases short and J 0 bases short, with 9 bases between. Here the CDR3 DNA reads TGTGCCAGCAGCTTAGATAGTCTCGACTCCTACGAGCAGTACTTC. This codes for CASSLDSLDSYEQYF.

V is TRBV5-1 and J is TRBJ2-3; D might be TRBD2 (6 bases). CDR3 size: 11 residues. Trimming stripped 4 bases from V and 6 bases from J, with 6 bases between. Germline V gene data show CDR1 as SGHRS and CDR2 as YFSETQ. The CDR3, as DNA: TGCGCCAGCAGCGGGGGGGATACGCAGTATTTT. Amino acids: CASSGGDTQYF. Based on the CDR3 plus reference TRBV5-1 and TRBJ2-3, the full variable domain is KAGVTQTPRYLIKTRGQQVTLSCSPISGHRSVSWYQQTPGQGLQFLFEYFSETQRNKGNFPGRFSGRQFSNSRSEMNVSTLELGDSALYLCASSGGDTQYFGPGTRLTVL.

This rearrangement joins TRBV5-4 to TRBJ2-7; 11 nucleotides line up with TRBD2. Germline V lookup: CDR1 SGHNT, CDR2 YYREEE (reference sequence). CDR3 size: 17 residues. V gave up 4 bases and J gave up 0 bases; unmatched junction bases: 9. The chain's CDR3 is CASSPNPGTSGSYEQYF. The CDR3 DNA reads as TGTGCCAGCAGCCCAAACCCTGGGACTAGCGGCTCCTACGAGCAGTACTTC.

The rearrangement links TRBV29-1 to TRBJ2-1, with TRBD1 matching over 9 bases. The germline V gene has CDR1 SQVTM and CDR2 ANQGSEA. V lost 3 bases, J lost 8 bases, and 2 bases stayed unmatched. This CDR3 has 12 amino acids. The CDR3 DNA reads TGCAGCGTTGATTGGGACAGGGATGAGCAGTTCTTC. Its translation: CSVDWDRDEQFF.

A remark on this clone: In the same sample, other DNA sequences code for this CDR3. The genes are TRBV5-1 and TRBJ1-2; 7 bases fit TRBD1. The CDR3 loop spans 14 amino acids. From germline, CDR1 is SGHRS and CDR2 YFSETQ. Trimming cost V 4 bases and J 2 bases; bases outside gene matches: 5. The CDR3 loop is CASSLGQLNYGYTF. As DNA, the CDR3 is TGCGCCAGCAGCCTGGGACAGCTCAACTATGGCTACACCTTC. Full variable domain (remainder filled in from reference TRBV5-1 and TRBJ1-2): KAGVTQTPRYLIKTRGQQVTLSCSPISGHRSVSWYQQTPGQGLQFLFEYFSETQRNKGNFPGRFSGRQFSNSRSEMNVSTLELGDSALYLCASSLGQLNYGYTFGSGTRLTVV.

The gene calls are TRBV28 and TRBJ2-6, with 8 bases that match TRBD2. V gave up 4 bases and J gave up 0 bases; unmatched junction bases: 8. The CDR3 totals 18 residues. From germline, CDR1 is MDHEN and CDR2 SYDVKM. The CDR3 is CASSSPGLGISGANVLTF. CDR3 coding DNA: TGTGCCAGCAGTTCCCCGGGACTAGGGATCTCTGGGGCCAACGTCCTGACTTTC.

This rearrangement joins TRBV27 to TRBJ2-3; possibly TRBD1 or TRBD2 for D (5 bases each). CDR1 MNHEY and CDR2 SMNVEV come from the germline V gene (reference sequence). The CDR3 sequence is 14 residues long. Trimming shortened V by 4 bases and J by 6 bases, and 14 bases separated the two germline ends. In nucleotides, the CDR3 is TGTGCCAGCAGTTCGTACGGGACGGAGGATACGCAGTATTTT. Protein product: CASSSYGTEDTQYF.

This chain joins TRBV7-2 and TRBJ1-5, with D perhaps TRBD1 (5 bases). The V gene's germline CDR1 is SGHTA and CDR2 FQGNSA. The CDR3 totals 15 residues. V was cut by 1 base and J by 1 base, with 8 bases left in between. The CDR3 coding sequence is TGTGCCAGCAGCTTAGGGGGGTCAAGCAATCAGCCCCAGCATTTT. It is translated as CASSLGGSSNQPQHF.

The J gene is TRBJ2-2, the V gene TRBV11-3; D unclear. Trimming pared 3 bases from V and 4 bases from J, leaving 6 bases between. Germline V CDR1 and CDR2: SGHNT, YENEEA. The CDR3 contains 13 residues. The CDR3: CASSLSRTGELFF. CDR3 sequence (DNA): TGTGCCAGCAGCTTGTCCCGCACCGGGGAGCTGTTTTTT.

The rearrangement links TRBV10-3 to TRBJ1-2, with TRBD1 as a possible D gene (5 bases). The CDR3 is made up of 13 amino acids. In germline, CDR1 is ENHRY, CDR2 SYGVKD. V lost 0 bases and J lost 8, with 10 bases in between. Here the CDR3 DNA reads TGTGCCATCAGTGAGTCGGGGGTGTTCGGCTACACCTTC. It codes for CAISESGVFGYTF.

This chain uses TRBV5-1 with TRBJ1-2, with D tentatively TRBD1 (6 bases). The V and J ends lost 0 bases and 6 bases respectively, with 21 bases between them. The germline V gene has CDR1 SGHRS and CDR2 YFSETQ. The length of the CDR3 is 17 residues. CDR3: CASSLVSRAKGEDGYTF. CDR3 DNA sequence: TGCGCCAGCAGCTTGGTTTCCAGGGCTAAGGGGGAGGATGGCTACACCTTC.